What follows describes a single TCR beta chain. Ages ranged from about 18 to 89 years, with residence in around 24 US areas. Participants had their cohort set by participant-reported clinical history. The data were taken from a study of blood T cell repertoires in COVID-19. Study processing details: Nucleated cell number was recorded as an estimate derived from reference gene primer amplification. Generated by immunoSEQ multiplex PCR, the TCRdb table keeps only in-frame clones and is missing some. The DNA gave D and trimming, while V, J and clone size come from that table. Of some 190,000 clones detected, around 84% appear once; the ten largest clones hold 3.5% to 4.5%. From germline, CDR1 is SNHLY and CDR2 FYNNEI. Between the trimmed V and J ends, which lost 1 base and 9 bases, there was a span of 16 bases. The length of the CDR3 is 16 residues.

Sequenced sample: PBMCs or T cells enriched from blood (not recorded which). The chain uses TRBV2 and TRBJ1-6; a weak D match, TRBD1 (5 bases). The TCR sequence derives from a man aged 25 to 45 with acute COVID-19. CDR3 in amino acids: CASSEGRGLRTSPLHF. The CDR3 DNA reads TGTGCCAGCAGTGAAGGGAGGGGCTTACGGACTTCACCCCTCCACTTT.